This TCR beta chain was profiled in a study of regulatory T cells in long-lasting Graves disease. Study-level results: Sharing of public clonotypes was greater in persistent patients (about 3,000) than in new patients (around 880).

With regard to this clonotype: Its specificity is unknown.

Investigators prepared the TCR beta libraries by applying iRepertoire HTBI primers and Arm-PCR of CDR3 regions. MiXCR, run by TCRdb on the multiplex PCR reads, gives a single entry per CDR3 protein. The data hold about 200,000 distinct CDR3 sequences, with approximately 20% observed a single time. The CDR3 is 16 residues long. V was clipped by 2 bases and J by 0 bases, with 10 bases between them. Time point meaning: newly diagnosed GD, antithyroid drugs for less than 3 months. With RNA extracted from PBMCs as input, the TCR library was made. The authors drew patients from an endocrinology department in Xi'an, China.

The TCR was taken from a female donor with Graves disease. The J gene is TRBJ2-2, the V gene TRBV12-3 or TRBV12-4, with D perhaps being TRBD1 or TRBD2 (5 bases each). The sample consisted of peripheral blood mononuclear cells (PBMCs), taken at new diagnosis, from a patient treated with antithyroid drugs. CDR3 nucleotide sequence: TGTGCCAGCAGTTTATGGGGGAACTCGAACACCGGGGAGCTGTTTTTT. Protein sequence: CASSLWGNSNTGELFF.